This T cell receptor beta chain was found in a study of beta chain features in type 1 diabetes (dated by TCRdb to the late 2010s). Background on the whole study: Mean age, gender distribution, total cell number and subset yield were not different between patients and healthy donors. Across all samples, some 110,000,000 sorted cells were examined, and cell number per subset correlated strongly with RNA yield. The study compared the TCRB repertoires of sorted circulating CD4+ T cell subsets in recently diagnosed type 1 diabetes patients with those in matched healthy donors. Naive and central memory subsets were obtained from all 30 or so donors, but regulatory and stem cell-like memory subsets were isolated from only 8 patients and 8 healthy donors. The research as a whole found: Type 1 diabetes patients showed a moderate but significant shortening of TCRB CDR3 length in all four CD4+ subsets. Because cDNA was sequenced instead of genomic DNA, highly expressing activated cells could be over-represented, though the groups showed no difference in activation or CD3 levels. Fewer insertions and more nucleotide deletions at VDJ recombination sites were observed in patients with type 1 diabetes, implying thymic rearrangement abnormalities. Only small numbers of individuals were included in the HLA sub-analyses, which left unresolved whether HLA type had any influence on TCRB rearrangement. Naive, central memory and regulatory TCRB repertoires appeared more similar among patients than among healthy donors. PCR may preferentially amplify shorter templates, but because patient and control samples were amplified and corrected together, any resulting skew would affect both groups equally.

This clone was counted a few times. What antigen it recognizes has not been identified. The sample holds no much larger clone one base away, and base qualities are not on file. Unmatched junction bases come to 8, with V trimmed by 6 bases and J by 7 bases. Measured from the cysteine to the phenylalanine, the CDR3 is 13 residues long. Only CDR3 DNA remains: 39 bases, in frame from the first base. As encoded in the germline V gene, CDR1 is SQVTM while CDR2 is ANQGSEA. The entire isolated RNA was reverse transcribed using the High Capacity cDNA Reverse Transcription Kit, and thus expressed TCRB transcripts were sequenced. Deep immunoSEQ sequencing was applied to naive, central memory and regulatory T cell samples, giving an average of roughly 3.5 million total reads per sample. After sorted cells were lysed in RLT buffer, RNA was extracted with DNase-treated RNeasy Micro or Mini kits, with the choice depending on cell number. To prevent cross-contamination, every cell subset was processed on its own, while patient and healthy donor samples were processed together. Using the immunoSEQ multiplex PCR, TCRB sequences were amplified from cDNA into 87-bp fragments spanning the CDR3 region. Sequencing of the amplicons was done on the Illumina HiSeq platform. The authors' pipeline ran thus. Synthetic template baselines were used to correct PCR bias computationally, reads within Hamming distance 2 were collapsed, and singletons that could not be merged were discarded. Reads were aligned against IMGT so that V, D and J genes, CDR3 length and insertions or deletions at six rearrangement sites could be assigned. Within each subset, clonotype counts were normalized to sorted cell number, after which true diversity and Gini coefficients were computed with the tcR R package. The overlap coefficient, calculated on TCRB nucleotide sequences, was used to quantify repertoire sharing. TCRdb took over this immuneACCESS table, retaining in-frame rearrangements with V and J assigned. Such tables are incomplete; in checked studies, under half of the missing clones stem from an unresolved V gene, and the remainder is unexplained. Clone size and the V and J calls come from that table; the DNA yielded D and trimming. The sample records approximately 150,000 clones, around a tenth of which are singletons. Of the sample, about 0.6% is held by the ten largest clones.

From each donor, a single peripheral blood sample of 90 to 150 mL on average was drawn into heparinised tubes. A BD FACSAria II and a panel including CD45RO, CCR7, CD25, CD127, CD95 and CD27 were used to sort naive, central memory, regulatory and stem cell-like memory CD4+ T cells. All sorted populations exceeded 95% purity. PBMCs were isolated immediately by Lymphoprep density gradient centrifugation and stained directly without culture. So that batch effects would be minimized, each experiment stained and sorted samples in pairs, pairing one healthy donor with one patient. The chain uses TRBV29-1 and TRBJ1-4, and 7 junction bases match TRBD1. The receptor was isolated from a woman in her forties in good health. The sample taken for sequencing was central memory CD4+ T cells from blood. The CDR3 protein is CSVGTGASEKLFF. The nucleotide sequence is TGCAGCGTGGGAACAGGGGCGAGTGAAAAACTGTTTTTT.